This T cell receptor (beta chain) was obtained from a study of T cell changes during pregnancy in multiple sclerosis. This clone has more than one count but fewer than ten. The germline gives CDR1 SEHNR, CDR2 FQNEAQ (reference sequence). The length of the CDR3 is 16 residues. Trimming removed 3 bases from V and 3 bases from J, with 18 bases in between. Sequenced by immunoSEQ multiplex PCR; TCRdb stores in-frame clones only, minus some. The data show some 94,000 clones, with more than 85% seen just once and 1.5% to 2% held by the top ten. This chain connects TRBV7-9 to TRBJ2-7; a possible D gene is TRBD1 (6 bases). This TCR was recovered from a female donor in good health, enrolled as a control in a pregnancy study. The sequencing used peripheral blood, collected in the first trimester of pregnancy. The CDR3 loop reads CASSLATGTQIYEQYF. In DNA form, the CDR3 reads TGTGCCAGCAGCTTGGCAACCGGGACACAAATCTACGAGCAGTACTTC.